These 30 T cell receptor beta chains came from one sample sequenced in a study of T cells in Graves' hyperthyroidism and ophthalmopathy. Amplification of TCR beta CDR3 regions used RNA as the template. HTBI primers were employed in a first-round RT-PCR of the TCR CDR3. TCRdb passed the multiplex PCR reads through MiXCR, listing each CDR3 protein once. This table has more than 350,000 distinct CDR3 sequences, around 15% appearing once. The sequenced sample was blood. The receptors originated from an older woman with Graves' ophthalmopathy.

For this clonotype: This clone may be a read error of a much larger clone one base away. The rearrangement links TRBV3-1 to TRBJ2-7, with D tentatively TRBD1 (6 bases). CDR3 size: 14 residues. In germline, CDR1 is LGHDT, CDR2 YNNKEL (reference sequence). The CDR3 spells CASSRDINSHEQYF. In DNA, the CDR3 is TGTGCCAGCAGCAGGGACATTAACTCCCACGAGCAGTACTTC.

The rearrangement joins TRBV30 to TRBJ2-2; D may be TRBD2 (5 bases). CDR3 length equals 15 residues. Trimming cost V 2 bases and J 0 bases, with 10 bases left between them. Germline CDR1 reads GTSNPN; CDR2 reads SVGIG (reference sequence). In DNA form, the CDR3 reads TGTGCCTGGAGTACTGGACTGGCGAACACCGGGGAGCTGTTTTTT. Its protein product is CAWSTGLANTGELFF.

The chain employs TRBV5-1 and TRBJ2-2; no reliable D call. Germline loops: CDR1 SGHRS, CDR2 YFSETQ. V lost 7 bases to trimming and J lost 5 bases, with 15 bases between them. The length of the CDR3 is 14 residues. The CDR3 bases are TGCGCCAGCGAAGATTCCCCAGGTACCGGGGAGCTGTTTTTT. It yields the protein CASEDSPGTGELFF.

The table lists this clonotype with many counts. V and J are TRBV4-1 and TRBJ1-5; D is unclear. Trimming shortened V by 2 bases and J by 5 bases, and 13 bases separated the two germline ends. The CDR3 totals 15 residues. CDR1 and CDR2 (germline): MGHRA, YSYEKL. The CDR3 DNA follows: TGCGCCAGCAGCCAAAGGTTTCCGACCGATCAGCCCCAGCATTTT. This sequence encodes CASSQRFPTDQPQHF.

As regards this clonotype: A much larger clone lies one base from this, so it may be a read error. The rearrangement uses TRBV5-5 and TRBJ2-1; D remains ambiguous. In germline, CDR1 is SGHKS, CDR2 YYEKEE (reference sequence). This CDR3 comprises 14 residues. In DNA, the CDR3 is TGTGCCAGCAGCCCAGCCTACTCCTACAGTGAGCAGTTCTTC. It encodes CASSPAYSYSEQFF. The full variable domain, its missing parts supplied by reference TRBV5-5 and TRBJ2-1, is DAGVTQSPTHLIKTRGQQVTLRCSPISGHKSVSWYQQVLGQGPQFIFQYYEKEERGRGNFPDRFSARQFPNYSSELNVNALLLGDSALYLCASSPAYSYSEQFFGPGTRLTVL.

This clonotype was found a few times. One base away lies a much larger clone, so this may be a sequencing read error. The chain uses TRBV11-2 and TRBJ2-1, with 13 bases identical to TRBD2. Trimming at V came to 5 bases and at J to 11 bases, leaving 6 bases not matched to a gene. Germline V CDR1 and CDR2: SGHAT, FQNNGV. This CDR3 region has 14 residues. CDR3 nucleotide sequence: TGTGCCAGCAGCAGGACTAGCGGGAGTGATAAGCAGTTCTTC. Amino acids: CASSRTSGSDKQFF.

This clonotype was detected only a few times. The DNA for the CDR3 is TGCGCCAGCAGCCAAGCCGCTCGACTGGGACTATACGAGCAGTACTTC. Its protein is CASSQAARLGLYEQYF. V usage is TRBV4-1 and J usage is TRBJ2-7, with 7 bases fitting TRBD2. J lost 4 bases, V lost 1 base, and 10 bases had no gene match. Germline CDR1 is MGHRA and CDR2 is YSYEKL. The CDR3 consists of 16 residues.

This clonotype was seen only a few times. Here the CDR3 reads CASSPGTRNYGYTF. The CDR3 DNA sequence: TGCGCCAGCAGCCCCGGGACACGCAACTATGGCTACACCTTC. This rearrangement joins TRBV5-1 to TRBJ1-2; TRBD1 is a possible D gene (6 bases). The CDR3 is made up of 14 amino acids. The germline CDR1 and CDR2 sequences are SGHRS and YFSETQ. The V gene lost 4 bases and the J gene lost 2 bases, with 12 bases spanning the gap.

This clonotype was picked up a small number of times. The chain has TRBV6-2 or TRBV6-3 and TRBJ1-5; D might be TRBD1 (6 bases). This CDR3 has 12 amino acids. CDR1 is MNHEY, CDR2 SVGEGT, per germline. V dropped 11 bases and J dropped 3 bases, with 11 bases sitting between them. The CDR3 here is CAGQGNNQPQHF. For the CDR3, the DNA is TGTGCCGGCCAGGGGAACAATCAGCCCCAGCATTTT.

Many counts were recorded for this clonotype. V is TRBV5-5 and J is TRBJ2-5, with 9 bases fitting TRBD2. Germline V lookup: CDR1 SGHKS, CDR2 YYEKEE (reference sequence). V dropped 2 bases and J dropped 5; count of bases not matched to a gene: 10. The CDR3 is 16 residues long. CDR3 coding DNA: TGTGCCAGCAGCTTTGGGGTAGCGGGAGCATACGAGACCCAGTACTTC. It translates to CASSFGVAGAYETQYF.

This clonotype showed up many times. The chain recombines TRBV20-1 with TRBJ2-7; 7 bases are a match to TRBD1. Germline CDR1 is DFQATT and CDR2 is SNEGSKA (reference sequence). Trimming at V came to 3 bases and at J to 1 base, leaving 3 bases not matched to a gene. CDR3 length: 13 residues. The CDR3 is CSASPQGSYEQYF. CDR3 in DNA: TGCAGTGCTAGTCCACAGGGGTCCTACGAGCAGTACTTC.

This clonotype showed up just once. The chain carries TRBV28 and TRBJ2-1; 12 bases agree with TRBD2. V shed 5 bases and J 7 bases; nucleotides not matched to a gene: 6. Germline assignment: CDR1 MDHEN and CDR2 SYDVKM. The CDR3 sequence is 15 residues long. The CDR3 nucleotides are TGTGCCAGCAGTGGGGGGACTAGCGGGTGGAATGAGCAGTTCTTC. The encoded protein is CASSGGTSGWNEQFF.

The V and J genes are TRBV3-1 and TRBJ2-7; D is perhaps TRBD1 (6 bases). The CDR3 runs 14 residues. Trimming removed 8 bases from V and 6 bases from J, with 20 bases in between. Germline lookup yields CDR1 LGHDT and CDR2 YNNKEL (reference sequence). The CDR3 nucleotides read TGTGCCAGCTCACCAGGGGCGTTATCGGGCGAGCAGTACTTC. Encoded protein: CASSPGALSGEQYF.

This chain links TRBV18 with TRBJ2-1, with 12 nucleotides matching TRBD2. This CDR3 region has 17 residues. Germline trimming cut 3 bases from V and 4 bases from J; bases unmatched to any gene: 7. Germline V CDR1 and CDR2: KGHSH, LQKENI. The CDR3, as DNA: TGTGCCAGCTCACCGTCGACTAGCGGGAGTGGTTACAATGAGCAGTTCTTC. Its translation: CASSPSTSGSGYNEQFF.

This clonotype was seen many times. V and J are TRBV2 and TRBJ2-1; D is unresolved. The V gene's germline CDR1 is SNHLY and CDR2 FYNNEI. V was clipped by 6 bases and J by 5 bases, with 11 bases between them. There are 13 residues in the CDR3. The DNA for the CDR3 is TGTGCCAGCAGACGACCAGACAACAATGAGCAGTTCTTC. It encodes CASRRPDNNEQFF.

This clonotype has a count of ten or more. This chain joins TRBV18 and TRBJ2-5, with D possibly TRBD1 on 6 matching bases. This CDR3 has 13 amino acids. The germline CDR1 and CDR2 sequences are KGHSH and LQKENI. Trimming took off 5 bases at V and 1 base at J, with 8 bases between the two ends. CDR3 nucleotides: TGTGCCAGCTCAGGACAGAGCCAAGAGACCCAGTACTTC. Residues: CASSGQSQETQYF.

This clonotype was recorded many times. This chain uses TRBV29-1 with TRBJ2-5, with 7 bases matching TRBD2. The germline V gene encodes CDR1 SQVTM and CDR2 ANQGSEA. After removal of 7 bases from V and 5 bases from J, the junction contained 16 bases not matched to a gene. CDR3 length equals 15 residues. The CDR3 spells CSASGGQGHTETQYF. In nucleotides, the CDR3 is TGCAGCGCTTCGGGGGGTCAGGGCCACACCGAGACCCAGTACTTC. The whole variable domain, remainder taken from reference TRBV29-1 and TRBJ2-5, is SAVISQKPSRDICQRGTSLTIQCQVDSQVTMMFWYRQQPGQSLTLIATANQGSEATYESGFVIDKFPISRPNLTFSTLTVSNMSPEDSSIYLCSASGGQGHTETQYFGPGTRLLVL.

The CDR3 here is CSVLGQGAAGELFF. CDR3 nucleotides: TGCAGCGTTCTCGGACAGGGGGCTGCCGGGGAGCTGTTTTTT. The chain employs TRBV29-1 and TRBJ2-2; TRBD1 agrees at 11 bases. The CDR3 contains 14 residues. CDR1 and CDR2 (germline): SQVTM, ANQGSEA. J lost 6 bases, V lost 5 bases, and 5 bases had no gene match.

Turning to this clonotype: An end of the junction differs from the germline gene, which may be a read error. The chain has TRBV20-1 and TRBJ2-1; 7 nucleotides match TRBD1. The CDR3 length is 14 residues. The V gene's germline CDR1 is DFQATT and CDR2 SNEGSKA (reference sequence). The CDR3 region has the DNA TGCAGTGCTAGAGAGCAGGGGGTGGGCAATGGGCAGTTCTTC. Residues: CSAREQGVGNGQFF.

This clonotype was detected many times. The chain is built from TRBV2 and TRBJ2-1; D remains ambiguous. There are 12 residues in the CDR3. Germline CDR1 is SNHLY and CDR2 is FYNNEI. V was pared by 2 bases and J by 8 bases, with 7 bases between. The CDR3 nucleotides read TGTGCCAGCAGTGAATTACGTTATGAGCAGTTCTTC. Encoded protein: CASSELRYEQFF. Full variable domain (missing parts from reference TRBV2 and TRBJ2-1): EPEVTQTPSHQVTQMGQEVILRCVPISNHLYFYWYRQILGQKVEFLVSFYNNEISEKSEIFDDQFSVERPDGSNFTLKIRSTKLEDSAMYFCASSELRYEQFFGPGTRLTVL.

This clonotype was seen many times. This chain links TRBV30 with TRBJ1-2; D not certain. The germline V gene has CDR1 GTSNPN and CDR2 SVGIG (reference sequence). Trimming took off 5 bases at V and 3 bases at J, with 13 bases between the two ends. The CDR3 sequence is 13 residues long. The chain's CDR3 is CAWSEGLDYGYTF. The DNA of the CDR3 is TGTGCCTGGTCCGAGGGATTGGACTATGGCTACACCTTC.

This clonotype has at least ten counts. The V gene is TRBV7-2, the J gene TRBJ2-1; 7 bases are shared with TRBD1. V shed 5 bases, J shed 3 bases, and the junction held 7 bases outside the gene matches. The germline V gene encodes CDR1 SGHTA and CDR2 FQGNSA. This CDR3 has 15 residues. The CDR3 region is CASSPARDSYNEQFF. In DNA, the CDR3 is TGTGCCAGCAGCCCAGCCCGGGACAGCTACAATGAGCAGTTCTTC.

The chain has TRBV10-3 and TRBJ2-7; 10 bases fit TRBD1. V was clipped by 2 bases and J by 7 bases; unmatched bases: 8. Germline values: CDR1 ENHRY, CDR2 SYGVKD. This CDR3 has 15 residues. The CDR3 protein is CAISEVTGGFQEQYF. CDR3 DNA sequence: TGTGCCATCAGTGAGGTGACAGGGGGCTTTCAGGAGCAGTACTTC.

At least ten counts were recorded for this clonotype. The chain links TRBV20-1 to TRBJ2-7, with 9 bases that match TRBD1. This CDR3 comprises 14 residues. Germline CDR1 reads DFQATT; CDR2 reads SNEGSKA (reference sequence). The V and J ends lost 4 bases and 3 bases, in that order; junction bases with no gene match: 7. The CDR3 nucleotides are TGCAGTGCTATATGGGACAGGGCGATCTACGAGCAGTACTTC. This encodes CSAIWDRAIYEQYF.

The sample holds many counts of this clonotype. The chain has TRBV7-9 and TRBJ2-7; 12 positions match TRBD2. V gave up 5 bases and J gave up 6 bases; unmatched junction bases: 14. The CDR3 spans 17 residues. Germline assignment: CDR1 SEHNR and CDR2 FQNEAQ (reference sequence). The DNA of the CDR3 is TGTGCCAGCAGCCACGCACCACGGCTAGCGGGAGGGCGCGAGCAGTACTTC. Translation: CASSHAPRLAGGREQYF.

This clonotype was seen ten or more times. The chain uses TRBV3-1 and TRBJ2-1; D is unclear. The CDR3 runs 15 residues. The V end was cut by 4 bases, the J end by 5 bases, with 15 bases between. In germline, CDR1 is LGHDT, CDR2 YNNKEL (reference sequence). The CDR3 spells CASSLMGSRDNEQFF. DNA for the CDR3: TGTGCCAGCAGCCTTATGGGTTCTCGGGACAATGAGCAGTTCTTC.

This clonotype showed up many times. V and J are TRBV3-1 and TRBJ1-6; TRBD1 agrees at 10 bases. V trimming: 2 bases; J trimming: 7 bases; junction bases outside the gene matches: 2. There are 15 residues in the CDR3. The V gene's germline CDR1 is LGHDT and CDR2 YNNKEL (reference sequence). The chain's CDR3 is CASSQRDRGNSPLHF. The CDR3 coding sequence is TGTGCCAGCAGCCAACGGGACAGGGGAAATTCACCCCTCCACTTT.

This clonotype was seen ten or more times. The chain employs TRBV28 and TRBJ2-1; TRBD2 matches 11 bases. The CDR3 sequence is 16 residues long. J lost 3 bases, V lost 1 base, and 2 bases had no gene match. Germline V gene data show CDR1 as MDHEN and CDR2 as SYDVKM. The CDR3 here is CASSLYGTSGYNEQFF. The CDR3 bases are TGTGCCAGCAGTTTATATGGGACTAGCGGCTACAATGAGCAGTTCTTC.

This clonotype was counted ten times or more. The V gene is TRBV3-1, the J gene TRBJ2-7; possible D gene TRBD2, 5 bases. CDR1 is LGHDT and CDR2 is YNNKEL in the germline V gene (reference sequence). The CDR3 covers 15 residues. Trimming left V 1 base short and J 1 base short, with 11 bases between. CDR3 loop: CASSQGVAISYEQYF. CDR3 DNA: TGTGCCAGCAGCCAAGGGGTAGCGATTTCCTACGAGCAGTACTTC.

In its sample, this clonotype was seen many times. The chain carries TRBV20-1 and TRBJ2-5; TRBD1 is a possible D gene (6 bases). Germline CDR1 and CDR2: DFQATT and SNEGSKA (reference sequence). This CDR3 region has 13 residues. V lost 4 bases and J lost 4, with 13 bases in between. CDR3 nucleotide sequence: TGCAGTGCTAAGGCACAGGGCCCAGAGACCCAGTACTTC. Amino acid sequence: CSAKAQGPETQYF.